The 25 T cell receptor beta chains listed next were all sequenced from one sample in a study of blood T cell repertoires in COVID-19. Assay: immunoSEQ multiplex PCR; the TCRdb copy retains only in-frame clones and omits some. Here the sample spans about 250,000 clones, around nine tenths being singletons. Sequences were obtained from peripheral blood. These receptors all come from a man aged 25-40 years with acute or convalescent COVID-19.

V usage is TRBV28 and J usage is TRBJ1-5; D gene uncertain. Germline V gene sequence: CDR1 MDHEN, CDR2 SYDVKM. CDR3 size: 14 residues. V was clipped by 5 bases and J by 4 bases, with 12 bases between them. The CDR3 DNA sequence: TGTGCCAGCAGTCAAACTCAGGTGAATCAGCCCCAGCATTTT. It is translated as CASSQTQVNQPQHF.

The chain uses TRBV11-2 and TRBJ2-7; perhaps TRBD2 as D (6 bases). The CDR3 totals 13 residues. The V end lost 4 bases, the J end lost 5 bases, and 12 bases lay between the germline ends. Germline V lookup: CDR1 SGHAT, CDR2 FQNNGV. The CDR3 DNA follows: TGTGCCAGCAGCTCCCAAAGCGGGCACGAGCAGTACTTC. Translating gives CASSSQSGHEQYF.

The chain employs TRBV18 and TRBJ1-1; D is undetermined. The germline V and J ends were trimmed by 3 bases and 3 bases, with 14 bases remaining between them. CDR3 length: 15 residues. CDR1 KGHSH and CDR2 LQKENI come from the germline V gene. CDR3 amino acids: CASSPSSEYYTEAFF. The CDR3 DNA reads TGTGCCAGCTCACCTTCCTCGGAGTACTACACTGAAGCTTTCTTT.

As to this clone: In the same sample, other DNA sequences code for this CDR3. V gene TRBV12-3 or TRBV12-4 combines with J gene TRBJ1-1, with D tentatively TRBD1 (5 bases). The CDR3 sequence is 13 residues long. Trimming took off 4 bases at V and 1 base at J, with 7 bases between the two ends. For the CDR3, the DNA is TGTGCCAGCAGTTGGGGCCGGAACACTGAAGCTTTCTTT. As protein: CASSWGRNTEAFF.

V usage is TRBV19 and J usage is TRBJ2-4, with D perhaps matching TRBD2 (6 bases). V was cut by 7 bases and J by 6 bases, with 19 bases left in between. The germline V gene has CDR1 LNHDA and CDR2 SQIVND (reference sequence). The CDR3 has 15 residues. The chain's CDR3 is CASKSAEGGGNIQYF. The CDR3 nucleotides read TGTGCCAGTAAGTCGGCGGAGGGTGGTGGAAACATTCAGTACTTC.

This clone was seen a few times. V is TRBV5-6 and J is TRBJ2-2; 9 positions match TRBD1. From germline, CDR1 is SGHDT and CDR2 YYEEEE. V lost 4 bases and J lost 3; bases outside the gene matches: 4. This CDR3 has 15 amino acids. The CDR3 bases are TGTGCCAGCAGCCCGGACAGGGGATACACCGGGGAGCTGTTTTTT. Encoded protein: CASSPDRGYTGELFF.

V usage is TRBV5-5 and J usage is TRBJ2-5; possibly TRBD2 for D (5 bases). Germline V CDR1 and CDR2: SGHKS, YYEKEE (reference sequence). V lost 0 bases to trimming and J lost 5 bases, with 14 bases between them. The CDR3 is 15 residues long. DNA for the CDR3: TGTGCCAGCAGCTTGGCCTCGTCCTCGGGGGAGACCCAGTACTTC. Translating gives CASSLASSSGETQYF.

The chain uses TRBV5-8 and TRBJ1-5; D gene uncertain. There are 16 residues in the CDR3. Germline V gene lookup returns CDR1 SGHTS and CDR2 YDEGEE. Deletions cut 0 bases from V and 3 bases from J, with 13 bases between. This CDR3 is CASSLVAGYPNQPQHF. The CDR3 coding sequence is TGTGCCAGCAGCTTGGTTGCAGGCTACCCCAATCAGCCCCAGCATTTT.

The chain combines TRBV14 with TRBJ2-4; D might be TRBD2 (5 bases). Trimming stripped 0 bases from V and 6 bases from J, with 6 bases between. The CDR3 is 13 residues long. The germline CDR1 and CDR2 sequences are SGHDN and FVKESK. The chain's CDR3 is CASSQDRGNIQYF. Written as DNA, the CDR3 is TGTGCCAGCAGCCAAGATCGGGGAAACATTCAGTACTTC.

The J gene is TRBJ1-1, the V gene TRBV6-1, with D maybe TRBD1 (6 bases). The V gene's germline CDR1 is MNHNS and CDR2 SASEGT. The CDR3 extends over 17 amino acids. Trimming shortened V by 2 bases and J by 3 bases, and 19 bases separated the two germline ends. The CDR3: CASSEMGQGIGYTEAFF. CDR3 DNA: TGTGCCAGCAGTGAAATGGGGCAGGGGATAGGCTACACTGAAGCTTTCTTT.

The rearrangement links TRBV7-9 to TRBJ1-3; D is uncertain. The V gene lost 2 bases and the J gene lost 4 bases, with 3 bases spanning the gap. This CDR3 comprises 12 residues. Germline-derived CDR1 and CDR2 are SEHNR and FQNEAQ (reference sequence). The CDR3 here is CASSLRGNTIYF. CDR3 DNA: TGTGCCAGCAGCTTACGGGGAAACACCATATATTTT.

The V and J genes are TRBV5-5 and TRBJ1-5; 7 nucleotides align to TRBD1. The CDR3 spans 16 residues. Trimming took 4 bases from V and 1 from J; bases not matched to a gene: 8. Looked up from germline, CDR1 is SGHKS and CDR2 is YYEKEE (reference sequence). The CDR3: CASSPSQQGSNQPQHF. Here the CDR3 DNA reads TGTGCCAGCAGCCCATCCCAACAGGGGAGCAATCAGCCCCAGCATTTT.

The chain couples TRBV5-1 to TRBJ1-1; 12 nucleotides agree with TRBD1. The V gene's germline CDR1 is SGHRS and CDR2 YFSETQ. The CDR3 runs 17 residues. Losses at the gene ends were 8 bases for V and 3 bases for J; bases not matched to a gene: 14. Here the CDR3 reads CASKRVPGQGADTEAFF. The CDR3 DNA sequence: TGCGCCAGTAAACGGGTCCCGGGACAGGGGGCGGACACTGAAGCTTTCTTT. The entire variable domain, with the rest obtained from reference TRBV5-1 and TRBJ1-1, is as follows: KAGVTQTPRYLIKTRGQQVTLSCSPISGHRSVSWYQQTPGQGLQFLFEYFSETQRNKGNFPGRFSGRQFSNSRSEMNVSTLELGDSALYLCASKRVPGQGADTEAFFGQGTRLTVV.

The chain employs TRBV6-5 and TRBJ2-1, with 7 bases matching TRBD1. In germline, CDR1 is MNHEY, CDR2 SVGAGI. V was pared by 2 bases and J by 7 bases, with 5 bases of the junction left unmatched. This CDR3 has 14 amino acids. The CDR3 protein is CASSYLDRRNEQFF. The CDR3 region has the DNA TGTGCCAGCAGTTACCTGGACAGGAGGAATGAGCAGTTCTTC.

This sequence joins TRBV6-5 and TRBJ1-2, with D possibly being TRBD1 (6 bases). The CDR3 sequence is 13 residues long. The V and J ends lost 6 bases and 4 bases respectively, with 12 bases between them. Germline V gives CDR1 MNHEY, CDR2 SVGAGI. Here the CDR3 reads CASRGTGIYGYTF. The CDR3 DNA follows: TGTGCCAGCAGAGGTACAGGGATCTATGGCTACACCTTC.

V is TRBV4-1 and J is TRBJ2-1; D not certain. The CDR3 consists of 17 residues. Germline V gives CDR1 MGHRA, CDR2 YSYEKL. Trimming shortened V by 4 bases and J by 2 bases, and 18 bases separated the two germline ends. CDR3 amino acids: CASSPTQTPRPYNEQFF. DNA for the CDR3: TGCGCCAGCAGCCCCACTCAGACACCCCGGCCCTACAATGAGCAGTTCTTC.

This chain uses TRBV27 with TRBJ2-1, with D possibly TRBD1 on 5 matching bases. CDR3 length: 12 amino acids. Between the trimmed V and J ends, which lost 8 bases and 5 bases, there was a span of 10 bases. CDR1 and CDR2 (germline): MNHEY, SMNVEV (reference sequence). The CDR3 loop reads CASWAGNNEQFF. The CDR3 nucleotides read TGTGCCAGCTGGGCAGGGAACAATGAGCAGTTCTTC.

The chain is built from TRBV30 and TRBJ2-7; D perhaps matches TRBD1 (5 bases). Germline V CDR1 and CDR2: GTSNPN, SVGIG (reference sequence). The CDR3 length is 14 residues. V was cut by 0 bases and J by 4 bases, with 13 bases left in between. As DNA, the CDR3 is TGTGCCTGGAGTGTAGGGGTTGGCCCATACGAGCAGTACTTC. This codes for CAWSVGVGPYEQYF.

The genes are TRBV4-2 and TRBJ2-3; no clear D gene. Germline CDR1 reads LGHNA; CDR2 reads YNFKEQ. This CDR3 region has 15 residues. Trimming cost V 4 bases and J 1 base, with 12 bases left between them. CDR3 DNA sequence: TGTGCCAGCAGCCTCGTGGCCGAACGCACAGATACGCAGTATTTT. It encodes CASSLVAERTDTQYF.

The chain is built from TRBV7-2 and TRBJ2-7, with D perhaps matching TRBD2 (7 bases). This CDR3 region has 14 residues. Trimming stripped 1 base from V and 4 bases from J, with 11 bases between. The germline V gene encodes CDR1 SGHTA and CDR2 FQGNSA. The CDR3 loop reads CASSLEGGIYEQYF. The CDR3 bases are TGTGCCAGCAGCTTAGAGGGGGGGATTTACGAGCAGTACTTC. The variable domain in full, with the rest retrieved from reference TRBV7-2 and TRBJ2-7, is GAGVSQSPSNKVTEKGKDVELRCDPISGHTALYWYRQSLGQGLEFLIYFQGNSAPDKSGLPSDRFSAERTGGSVSTLTIQRTQQEDSAVYLCASSLEGGIYEQYFGPGTRLTVT.

The chain joins TRBV5-1 to TRBJ1-3, with D hard to call. Per germline, CDR1 SGHRS and CDR2 YFSETQ. Trimming shortened V by 7 bases and J by 0 bases, and 14 bases separated the two germline ends. The CDR3 contains 15 residues. This CDR3 reads CASAKDLSSGNTIYF. CDR3 bases: TGCGCCAGCGCTAAAGATTTGAGCTCTGGAAACACCATATATTTT. The full variable domain, with the rest looked up from reference TRBV5-1 and TRBJ1-3, is KAGVTQTPRYLIKTRGQQVTLSCSPISGHRSVSWYQQTPGQGLQFLFEYFSETQRNKGNFPGRFSGRQFSNSRSEMNVSTLELGDSALYLCASAKDLSSGNTIYFGEGSWLTVV.

This chain uses TRBV12-3 or TRBV12-4 with TRBJ1-2; D call uncertain. V was cut by 2 bases and J by 6 bases, with 10 bases left in between. The CDR3 is 13 residues long. The DNA of the CDR3 is TGTGCCAGCAGTTTATATCAGCGGGATGGCTACACCTTC. Amino acid sequence: CASSLYQRDGYTF.

The V and J genes are TRBV11-2 and TRBJ2-7, with D hard to call. V lost 8 bases, J lost 0 bases, and 11 bases lay in between. The germline gives CDR1 SGHAT, CDR2 FQNNGV. CDR3 size: 13 residues. CDR3 nucleotides: TGTGCCAGCTCCCAGCTAGGCTCCTACGAGCAGTACTTC. It yields the protein CASSQLGSYEQYF.

V gene TRBV7-2 combines with J gene TRBJ1-6; TRBD1 matches 7 bases. Per the germline V gene, CDR1 is SGHTA and CDR2 is FQGNSA. Germline trimming cut 5 bases from V and 8 bases from J; bases unmatched to any gene: 9. The CDR3 contains 15 residues. The CDR3: CASSPWGQNYSPLHF. CDR3 DNA: TGTGCCAGCAGCCCCTGGGGACAGAACTATTCACCCCTCCACTTT.

The rearrangement links TRBV5-6 to TRBJ2-1; 11 bases are a match to TRBD2. The CDR3 is 14 amino acids. CDR1 is SGHDT and CDR2 is YYEEEE in the germline V gene. V was pared by 6 bases and J by 5 bases, with 4 bases of the junction left unmatched. CDR3: CASTFSGRDNEQFF. CDR3 in DNA: TGTGCCAGCACCTTTAGCGGGAGGGACAATGAGCAGTTCTTC.